This record looks at one T cell receptor (beta chain) sequence and its context. Its antigen remains unknown. These data belong to a study of cytomegalovirus exposure and HLA in healthy donors. This table comes from immunoSEQ multiplex PCR, and its TCRdb copy is limited to in-frame clones, with some not included. Here the sample spans about 150,000 clones, roughly nine tenths being singletons. The study's findings and limits: Later, an analysis found that TCR clusters from the first cohort tended to co-occur in the roughly 110 validation repertoires. Accounts indicate the classifier identified cytomegalovirus status with strong specificity and sensitivity.

The receptor was derived from a man younger than 30 in good health and CMV-seronegative. The sample taken for sequencing was PBMCs.

The CDR3 sequence is CASSLDSNRETQYF. DNA for the CDR3: TGTGCCAGCAGCTTAGACAGTAATCGAGAGACCCAGTACTTC. The genes are TRBV7-7 and TRBJ2-5, with D unclear. The CDR3 is 14 residues long. Trimming pared 1 base from V and 4 bases from J, leaving 10 bases between. CDR1 is SSHAT and CDR2 is FNYEAQ in the germline V gene (reference sequence). The variable domain in full, completed from reference TRBV7-7 and TRBJ2-5, reads GAGVSQSPRYKVTKRGQDVTLRCDPISSHATLYWYQQALGQGPEFLTYFNYEAQPDKSGLPSDRFSAERPEGSISTLTIQRTEQRDSAMYRCASSLDSNRETQYFGPGTRLLVL.